The TCR beta chain under discussion was sequenced for a study of graft-versus-host responses after intestinal transplantation. Study in general: Isolated intestinal, liver-intestinal, or multivisceral transplants were what recipients had. For two to four years after anti-thymocyte globulin induction, all recipients took tacrolimus and steroids.

The CDR3 contains 13 residues. Germline CDR1 MNHNS, CDR2 SASEGT. V lost 7 bases and J lost 5; bases outside the gene matches: 7. Study-level points and caveats: Clonal ratios of graft-versus-host to host-versus-graft in allografts were high for patients exhibiting graft-donor T cell macrochimerism.

To note about this clone: The target antigen is unknown.

Sequencing used immunoSEQ multiplex PCR; TCRdb keeps in-frame clones, though not all of them. The sample consists of approximately 90,000 clones, around 90% of them appearing once. This clonotype was sampled from a human donor who received an intestinal transplant. The source material was unstimulated CD8+ T cells sorted from spleen or lymph node cells, sampled before intestinal transplant. The rearrangement uses TRBV6-1 and TRBJ1-1; 7 bases align to TRBD1. CDR3 in amino acids: CASKPAGGTEAFF. The CDR3 DNA reads TGTGCCAGCAAACCGGCAGGGGGAACTGAAGCTTTCTTT.